This TCR beta chain was obtained from a study of Ad26.COV2.S vaccination and SARS-CoV-2 variants. Data came from immunoSEQ multiplex PCR; TCRdb stores just in-frame clones and leaves some out. The sample lists fewer than 150,000 clones, just over 85% occurring once. The sequences come from peripheral blood, collected after recovery from COVID-19. The origin of this receptor is a human donor who had recovered from COVID-19.

The CDR3 is CASSQQVNYEQYF. The CDR3 DNA is TGTGCCAGCTCACAGCAGGTAAACTACGAGCAGTACTTC. The V call is TRBV18, the J call TRBJ2-7; D unclear. The CDR3 has 13 amino acids. V was cut by 4 bases and J by 3 bases, with 10 bases left in between. From germline, CDR1 is KGHSH and CDR2 LQKENI.